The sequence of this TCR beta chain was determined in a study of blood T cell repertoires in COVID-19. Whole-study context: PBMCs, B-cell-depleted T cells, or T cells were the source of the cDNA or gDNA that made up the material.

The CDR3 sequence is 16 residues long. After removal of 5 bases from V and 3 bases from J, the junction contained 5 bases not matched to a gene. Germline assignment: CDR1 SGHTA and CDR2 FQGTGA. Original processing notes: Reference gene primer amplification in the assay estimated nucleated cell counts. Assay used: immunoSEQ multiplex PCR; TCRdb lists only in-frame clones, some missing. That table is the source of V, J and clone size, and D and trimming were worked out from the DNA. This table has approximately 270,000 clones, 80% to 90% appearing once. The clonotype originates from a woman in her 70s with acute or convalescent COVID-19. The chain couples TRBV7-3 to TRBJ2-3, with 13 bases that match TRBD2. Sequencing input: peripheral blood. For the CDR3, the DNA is TGTGCCAGCAGCCCCGGACTAGCGGGGGTAACAGATACGCAGTATTTT. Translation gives CASSPGLAGVTDTQYF.